The T cell receptor beta chain described here comes from a study of CD8 T cells in Susac syndrome. The germline V gene encodes CDR1 DFQATT and CDR2 SNEGSKA (reference sequence). This CDR3 is built from 15 residues. V was pared by 1 base and J by 0 bases, with 13 bases between. RNA totalling about 0.45 to 1 ug underwent reverse transcription with random hexamers. It was immunoSEQ multiplex PCR that amplified TCR beta CDR3 across 54 Vbeta and 13 Jbeta. TCRdb analysed the immunoSEQ multiplex PCR reads with MiXCR anew, one entry per CDR3 protein. The sample has about 210,000 distinct CDR3 sequences, 95% seen once. Sequencing targeted TCR beta in blood CD8+ and CD4+ T cells. It was treatment-naive patients with stable or active relapsing-remitting disease who made up the multiple sclerosis controls. TEMRA cells were FACS-enriched and CD8+ and CD4+ T cells negatively isolated.

The V call is TRBV20-1, the J call TRBJ2-7, with D perhaps matching TRBD1 (6 bases). Sequencing was done on a sample of CD4+ T cells from PBMCs. This TCR was sampled from a human donor with multiple sclerosis. CDR3 sequence: CSARGGTRSSYEQYF. CDR3 coding DNA: TGCAGTGCTAGAGGGGGGACAAGGAGCTCCTACGAGCAGTACTTC.